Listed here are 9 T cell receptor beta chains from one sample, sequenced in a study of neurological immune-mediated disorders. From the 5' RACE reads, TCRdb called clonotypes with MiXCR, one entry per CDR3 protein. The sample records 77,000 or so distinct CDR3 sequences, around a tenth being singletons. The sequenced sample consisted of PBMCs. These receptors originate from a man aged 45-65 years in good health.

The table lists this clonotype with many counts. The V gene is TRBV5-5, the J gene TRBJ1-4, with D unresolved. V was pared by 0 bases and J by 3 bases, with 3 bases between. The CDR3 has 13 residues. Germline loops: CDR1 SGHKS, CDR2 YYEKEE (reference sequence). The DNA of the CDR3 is TGTGCCAGCAGCTTGGCCTCTAATGAAAAACTGTTTTTT. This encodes CASSLASNEKLFF. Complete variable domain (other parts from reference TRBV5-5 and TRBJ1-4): DAGVTQSPTHLIKTRGQQVTLRCSPISGHKSVSWYQQVLGQGPQFIFQYYEKEERGRGNFPDRFSARQFPNYSSELNVNALLLGDSALYLCASSLASNEKLFFGSGTQLSVL.

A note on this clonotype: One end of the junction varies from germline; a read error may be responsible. The CDR3 DNA follows: TGTGTCAGCAGCTTAGCGCCTTGGGCTAGAGGAAGGACTAGCACAGATACGCAGTATTTT. Translation: CVSSLAPWARGRTSTDTQYF. The chain couples TRBV7-8 to TRBJ2-3; possible D gene TRBD2, 5 bases. Looked up from germline, CDR1 is SGHVS and CDR2 is FQNEAQ. CDR3 length: 20 amino acids.

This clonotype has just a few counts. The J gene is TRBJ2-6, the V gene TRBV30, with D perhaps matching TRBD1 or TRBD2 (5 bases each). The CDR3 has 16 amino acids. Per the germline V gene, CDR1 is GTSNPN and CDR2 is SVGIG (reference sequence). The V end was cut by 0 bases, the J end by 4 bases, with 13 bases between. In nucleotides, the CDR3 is TGTGCCTGGAGTGTACACGGGGCTGGAGGGGCCAACGTCCTGACTTTC. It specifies CAWSVHGAGGANVLTF.

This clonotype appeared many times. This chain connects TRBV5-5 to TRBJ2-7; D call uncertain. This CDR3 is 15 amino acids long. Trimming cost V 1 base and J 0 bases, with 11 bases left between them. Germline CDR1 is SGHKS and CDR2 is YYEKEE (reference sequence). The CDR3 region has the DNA TGTGCCAGCAGCTTGAATGAATTCCTCTCCTACGAGCAGTACTTC. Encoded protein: CASSLNEFLSYEQYF.

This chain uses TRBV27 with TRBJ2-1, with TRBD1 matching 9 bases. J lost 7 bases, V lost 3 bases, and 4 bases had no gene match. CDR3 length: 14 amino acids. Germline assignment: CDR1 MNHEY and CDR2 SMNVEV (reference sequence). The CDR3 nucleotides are TGTGCCAGCAGTTTGGCGACAGGGGGGAATGAGCAGTTCTTC. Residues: CASSLATGGNEQFF.

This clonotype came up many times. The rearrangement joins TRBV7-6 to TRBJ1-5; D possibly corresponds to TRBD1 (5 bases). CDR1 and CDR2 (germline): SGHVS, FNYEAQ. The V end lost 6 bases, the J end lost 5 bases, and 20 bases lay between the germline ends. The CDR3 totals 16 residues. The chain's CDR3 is CASRCFGTTQDQPQHF. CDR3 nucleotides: TGTGCCAGCAGGTGCTTCGGGACCACCCAGGATCAGCCCCAGCATTTT.

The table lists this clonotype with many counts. The CDR3 is CASSFRQGVEYF. The CDR3 region has the DNA TGTGCCAGCAGTTTCCGACAGGGGGTTGAGTACTTC. The rearrangement joins TRBV12-3 or TRBV12-4 to TRBJ2-7; 9 positions agree with TRBD1. The CDR3 length is 12 residues. The V and J ends lost 3 bases and 11 bases, in that order; junction bases with no gene match: 5.

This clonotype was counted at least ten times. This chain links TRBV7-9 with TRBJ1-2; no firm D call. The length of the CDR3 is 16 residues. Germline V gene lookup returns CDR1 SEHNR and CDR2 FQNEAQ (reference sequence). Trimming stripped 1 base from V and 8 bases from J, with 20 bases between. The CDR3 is CASSLGAPLEMSGYTF. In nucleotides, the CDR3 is TGTGCCAGCAGCTTAGGGGCACCCCTAGAGATGAGCGGCTACACCTTC. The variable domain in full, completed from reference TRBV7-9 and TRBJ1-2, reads DTGVSQNPRHKITKRGQNVTFRCDPISEHNRLYWYRQTLGQGPEFLTYFQNEAQLEKSRLLSDRFSAERPKGSFSTLEIQRTEQGDSAMYLCASSLGAPLEMSGYTFGSGTRLTVV.

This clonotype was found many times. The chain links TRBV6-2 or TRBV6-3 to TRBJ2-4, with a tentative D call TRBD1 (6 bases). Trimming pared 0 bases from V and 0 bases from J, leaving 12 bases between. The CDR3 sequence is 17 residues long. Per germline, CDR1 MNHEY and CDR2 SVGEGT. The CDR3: CASSYSVDSLAKNIQYF. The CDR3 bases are TGTGCCAGCAGTTACTCGGTGGACAGCCTAGCCAAAAACATTCAGTACTTC.